Following are 31 T cell receptor beta chains from one sample sequenced in a study of blood T cells in healthy people across ages. A second PCR, run for about 7 to 11 cycles, used a sample-barcoded 5' primer plus a J-beta primer mix. TCRdb reanalysed the 5' RACE reads using MiXCR and keeps one entry per CDR3 protein. The sample has hundreds of thousands of distinct CDR3 sequences, just over 55% seen once. Sample: blood. These receptors were taken from a man aged 40-50 years in good health.

This clonotype was seen a handful of times. V usage is TRBV5-1 and J usage is TRBJ2-1; tentatively, D is TRBD2 (7 bases). Trimming took off 0 bases at V and 8 bases at J, with 9 bases between the two ends. The germline V gene has CDR1 SGHRS and CDR2 YFSETQ. This CDR3 contains 13 residues. The CDR3, as DNA: TGCGCCAGCAGCTTGGGCGGGGGCGATGAGCAGTTCTTC. Protein: CASSLGGGDEQFF.

The sample holds one count of this clonotype. CDR3 DNA sequence: TGTGCCAGCATGAGATCCGGAGGGATTGGAGAGCAGTACTTC. Its translation is CASMRSGGIGEQYF. The chain joins TRBV28 to TRBJ2-7, with D possibly being TRBD2 (6 bases). CDR3 length: 14 amino acids. V lost 7 bases, J lost 7 bases, and 20 bases lay in between. The germline gives CDR1 MDHEN, CDR2 SYDVKM.

This chain connects TRBV7-3 to TRBJ2-6, with no clear D. The V and J ends lost 7 bases and 0 bases respectively, with 10 bases between them. The CDR3 covers 15 residues. Germline V gives CDR1 SGHTA, CDR2 FQGTGA. The CDR3 region has the DNA TGTGCCAGCACCACAATGAACTCTGGGGCCAACGTCCTGACTTTC. Translated: CASTTMNSGANVLTF.

Concerning this clonotype itself: Sequence at one end of the junction differs from germline and may be a read error. The J gene is TRBJ2-1, the V gene TRBV29-1, with D possibly TRBD2 on 5 matching bases. This CDR3 comprises 11 residues. Germline V lookup: CDR1 SQVTM, CDR2 ANQGSEA. The CDR3 DNA sequence: TGCGGCGTTGAGGGCCCAAATGAGCAGTTCTTC. Encoded protein: CGVEGPNEQFF.

The chain carries TRBV12-3 or TRBV12-4 and TRBJ2-1; D may be TRBD1 (5 bases). Trimming removed 6 bases from V and 0 bases from J, with 15 bases in between. The CDR3 is 16 residues long. The CDR3, as DNA: TGTGCCAGCAGCCCGAGTGGGGCAAGCTCCTACAATGAGCAGTTCTTC. Translated, it gives CASSPSGASSYNEQFF.

This clonotype was recorded a few times. The chain employs TRBV20-1 and TRBJ2-7; D perhaps matches TRBD2 (5 bases). The V and J ends lost 0 bases and 2 bases respectively, with 8 bases between them. This CDR3 has 13 residues. Germline CDR1 reads DFQATT; CDR2 reads SNEGSKA (reference sequence). The CDR3 reads CSARDTSTYEQYF. In DNA, the CDR3 is TGCAGTGCTAGAGATACTAGTACCTACGAGCAGTACTTC.

The chain uses TRBV5-6 and TRBJ2-1, with D maybe TRBD1 (6 bases). In germline, CDR1 is SGHDT, CDR2 YYEEEE. CDR3 length: 15 amino acids. The germline V and J ends were trimmed by 4 bases and 4 bases, with 15 bases remaining between them. The CDR3 coding sequence is TGTGCCAGCAGCACAGGGACCTCTTTATACAATGAGCAGTTCTTC. Translating it yields CASSTGTSLYNEQFF.

In this sample, this clonotype turned up many times. The chain has TRBV5-6 and TRBJ2-7; 13 nucleotides align to TRBD2. Losses at the gene ends were 4 bases for V and 2 bases for J; bases not matched to a gene: 3. The CDR3 covers 15 residues. CDR1 and CDR2 (germline): SGHDT, YYEEEE. CDR3 loop: CASSRLAGGTYEQYF. The CDR3 DNA reads TGTGCCAGCAGCCGACTAGCGGGAGGCACCTACGAGCAGTACTTC. The full variable domain, with the rest looked up from reference TRBV5-6 and TRBJ2-7, is DAGVTQSPTHLIKTRGQQVTLRCSPKSGHDTVSWYQQALGQGPQFIFQYYEEEERQRGNFPDRFSGHQFPNYSSELNVNALLLGDSALYLCASSRLAGGTYEQYFGPGTRLTVT.

The V call is TRBV20-1, the J call TRBJ1-4; 7 nucleotides match TRBD1. The V gene end was trimmed by 6 bases and the J gene end by 7 bases; junction bases not matched to a gene: 8. The CDR3 is made up of 13 amino acids. Germline values: CDR1 DFQATT, CDR2 SNEGSKA (reference sequence). The CDR3 loop is CSAWDSLSEKLFF. The CDR3, as DNA: TGCAGTGCATGGGACAGCTTATCTGAAAAACTGTTTTTT.

The rearrangement links TRBV10-3 to TRBJ2-5; the match to TRBD2 covers 14 bases. CDR3 length equals 19 residues. The V and J ends lost 7 bases and 5 bases, in that order; junction bases with no gene match: 18. Germline CDR1 and CDR2: ENHRY and SYGVKD. Written as DNA, the CDR3 is TGTGCCATCATGGCCGGGGGACTAGCGGGGGAGAAATTTACGGAGACCCAGTACTTC. Its translation: CAIMAGGLAGEKFTETQYF.

This chain links TRBV2 with TRBJ1-5; tentative D call: TRBD1 (6 bases). V gave up 7 bases and J gave up 2 bases, with 9 bases separating them. Germline V lookup: CDR1 SNHLY, CDR2 FYNNEI. CDR3 length: 13 amino acids. CDR3 bases: TGTGCCAGCACTCGACAGGGCAATCAGCCCCAGCATTTT. It translates to CASTRQGNQPQHF.

The CDR3 coding sequence is TGCGCCAGCAGCTTGCGGCTGGGTTCGACGCACGAGCAGTACTTC. Translating it yields CASSLRLGSTHEQYF. The rearrangement links TRBV5-1 to TRBJ2-7; D gene unclear. V was clipped by 1 base and J by 5 bases, with 16 bases between them. This CDR3 is built from 15 residues. CDR1 SGHRS and CDR2 YFSETQ come from the germline V gene.

V is TRBV7-3 and J is TRBJ2-1; D call uncertain. Deletions cut 2 bases from V and 7 bases from J, with 24 bases between. CDR3 length: 18 amino acids. The germline CDR1 and CDR2 sequences are SGHTA and FQGTGA. DNA for the CDR3: TGTGCCAGCAGCTTAGGGCCGAAAGGAAACACCGGCTGGAATGAGCAGTTCTTC. Translating gives CASSLGPKGNTGWNEQFF.

The rearrangement joins TRBV24-1 to TRBJ2-1; possibly TRBD1 or TRBD2 for D (5 bases each). V gave up 4 bases and J gave up 9 bases, with 21 bases separating them. The CDR3 covers 16 residues. The germline CDR1 and CDR2 sequences are KGHDR and SFDVKD. CDR3 protein: CATSDPGTQAHGEQFF. CDR3 sequence (DNA): TGTGCCACCAGTGACCCCGGGACCCAAGCCCACGGTGAGCAGTTCTTC.

This clonotype has a handful of counts. The chain carries TRBV25-1 and TRBJ2-7, with 8 bases fitting TRBD1. This CDR3 comprises 15 residues. Germline CDR1 MGHDK, CDR2 SYGVNS. With 8 bases clipped from V and 0 bases from J, the junction kept 9 bases outside the gene matches. The CDR3 nucleotides are TGTGCCAGCGGGTCCCCGGGACAGGACTCCTACGAGCAGTACTTC. It is translated as CASGSPGQDSYEQYF.

This clonotype was counted a few times. V usage is TRBV7-3 and J usage is TRBJ1-2; D perhaps matches TRBD1 (6 bases). CDR3 size: 13 residues. Germline V gene lookup returns CDR1 SGHTA and CDR2 FQGTGA. V lost 2 bases to trimming and J lost 8 bases, with 12 bases between them. CDR3 sequence reads: CASSLPGADGYTF. The CDR3 DNA reads as TGTGCCAGCAGCTTACCAGGGGCGGACGGCTACACCTTC.

V is TRBV11-2 and J is TRBJ2-5; D is unclear. Per the germline V gene, CDR1 is SGHAT and CDR2 is FQNNGV. The CDR3 consists of 14 residues. The germline V and J ends were trimmed by 0 bases and 7 bases, with 12 bases remaining between them. CDR3 residues: CASSLDLGPGTQYF. CDR3 DNA: TGTGCCAGCAGCTTAGATCTAGGCCCTGGGACCCAGTACTTC.

The chain links TRBV7-9 to TRBJ2-5; 10 bases align to TRBD1. With the DNA end fitting TRBJ2-7 better, the J assignment may be wrong. The CDR3 extends over 14 amino acids. Germline V CDR1 and CDR2: SEHNR, FQNEAQ (reference sequence). This CDR3 is CASSLGQGFDEQYF. For the CDR3, the DNA is TGTGCCAGCAGCCTGGGACAGGGGTTTGACGAGCAGTACTTC.

This chain joins TRBV15 and TRBJ2-1; a weak D match, TRBD2 (6 bases). The V gene lost 8 bases and the J gene lost 5 bases, with 16 bases spanning the gap. Germline-derived CDR1 and CDR2 are LNHNV and YYDKDF (reference sequence). The CDR3 spans 14 residues. The CDR3 DNA follows: TGTGCCACCCGAGGCGGGAACCAGGACAATGAGCAGTTCTTC. Its protein is CATRGGNQDNEQFF.

The J gene is TRBJ1-4, the V gene TRBV2, with 7 bases that match TRBD1. The V segment lost 6 bases and the J segment 3 bases; nucleotides outside the gene matches: 10. The CDR3 is made up of 16 amino acids. CDR1 is SNHLY and CDR2 is FYNNEI in the germline V gene. CDR3 region: CASSRQGTHSNEKLFF. In DNA, the CDR3 is TGTGCCAGCAGCCGACAGGGAACGCACTCTAATGAAAAACTGTTTTTT.

The CDR3 region has the DNA TGCAGTGCCCCCTTCCTAACAGGGCCAAATGAGCAGTTCTTC. As protein: CSAPFLTGPNEQFF. J is TRBJ2-1 and V is TRBV20-1, with D tentatively TRBD1 (6 bases). This CDR3 spans 14 amino acids. In germline, CDR1 is DFQATT, CDR2 SNEGSKA (reference sequence). V was trimmed by 6 bases and J by 7 bases, leaving 19 bases between them.

A word on this clonotype: Its ends do not fully match the called genes, so a read error is possible. The rearrangement uses TRBV29-1 and TRBJ2-1; 7 positions match TRBD2. CDR3 length: 13 residues. Germline CDR1 SQVTM, CDR2 ANQGSEA. This CDR3 is CSVEAGPTKGQFF. CDR3 sequence (DNA): TGCAGTGTTGAAGCGGGGCCCACCAAGGGGCAGTTCTTC.

The V and J genes are TRBV3-1 and TRBJ2-7; tentatively, D is TRBD1 or TRBD2 (6 bases each). Germline V gives CDR1 LGHDT, CDR2 YNNKEL (reference sequence). V was shortened by 0 bases and J by 7 bases, with 16 bases between the two germline ends. The CDR3 is 15 residues long. The CDR3 region has the DNA TGTGCCAGCAGCCAAGATATCTCAGGGGCGGGGGAGCAGTACTTC. This codes for CASSQDISGAGEQYF.

The chain recombines TRBV5-5 with TRBJ2-1; no clear D. V dropped 2 bases and J dropped 0 bases, with 9 bases sitting between them. Per germline, CDR1 SGHKS and CDR2 YYEKEE (reference sequence). The CDR3 loop spans 15 amino acids. The CDR3 DNA follows: TGTGCCAGCAGCTTAGATTGGAGCTCCTACAATGAGCAGTTCTTC. This codes for CASSLDWSSYNEQFF.

This clonotype has just a few counts. The chain has TRBV29-1 and TRBJ2-7; the match to TRBD1 covers 8 bases. Germline values: CDR1 SQVTM, CDR2 ANQGSEA. The CDR3 has 15 amino acids. V lost 6 bases to trimming and J lost 4 bases; unmatched junction nucleotides: 14. The CDR3 sequence is CSVLSTGTGYYEQYF. The CDR3 DNA follows: TGCAGCGTCTTATCAACCGGGACAGGTTATTACGAGCAGTACTTC.

V and J are TRBV12-3 or TRBV12-4 and TRBJ1-1; D gene ambiguous. V lost 7 bases, J lost 5 bases, and 11 bases lay in between. The CDR3 runs 12 residues. CDR3 nucleotide sequence: TGTGCCAGCACTCTTCTGGGTACTGAAGCTTTCTTT. Translated, it gives CASTLLGTEAFF.

There are a few counts of this clonotype. The chain couples TRBV29-1 to TRBJ2-3; the D is unclear. Germline CDR1 SQVTM, CDR2 ANQGSEA. V gave up 4 bases and J gave up 2 bases, with 13 bases separating them. CDR3 length: 14 amino acids. The CDR3 region is CSVVHRLLTDTQYF. The CDR3 coding sequence is TGCAGCGTTGTTCACCGCCTTCTCACAGATACGCAGTATTTT.

This clonotype turned up a few times. The chain links TRBV7-8 to TRBJ2-3; 8 bases map to TRBD2. The J segment lost 4 bases and the V segment lost 2 bases, leaving 8 bases of the junction unmatched. The CDR3 contains 16 residues. Looked up from germline, CDR1 is SGHVS and CDR2 is FQNEAQ. Here the CDR3 reads CASSLLASGQADTQYF. The CDR3 nucleotides read TGTGCCAGCAGCTTACTAGCTAGCGGGCAGGCAGATACGCAGTATTTT.

The chain couples TRBV25-1 to TRBJ2-1; TRBD1 or TRBD2 may be the D gene (5 bases each). Germline V gene sequence: CDR1 MGHDK, CDR2 SYGVNS. The V end was cut by 8 bases, the J end by 4 bases, with 15 bases between. This CDR3 comprises 14 residues. In nucleotides, the CDR3 is TGTGCCAGCCGGGGCGTGGGACCTTACAATGAGCAGTTCTTC. Translated: CASRGVGPYNEQFF.

This rearrangement joins TRBV2 to TRBJ2-7; TRBD2 aligns across 7 bases. V gave up 3 bases and J gave up 6 bases; unmatched junction bases: 8. The CDR3 has 14 amino acids. Germline-derived CDR1 and CDR2 are SNHLY and FYNNEI. The CDR3 sequence is CASSEGRELGEQYF. The CDR3 DNA follows: TGTGCCAGCAGTGAGGGGCGGGAGCTTGGCGAGCAGTACTTC.

In this sample, this clonotype turned up a few times. The chain has TRBV28 and TRBJ2-7; tentative D call: TRBD2 (6 bases). The V and J ends lost 5 bases and 0 bases respectively, with 14 bases between them. The CDR3 spans 15 residues. CDR1 is MDHEN and CDR2 is SYDVKM in the germline V gene. CDR3 amino acids: CASSPGTVSSYEQYF. CDR3 DNA: TGTGCCAGCAGTCCCGGGACTGTTAGCTCCTACGAGCAGTACTTC.